This T cell receptor beta chain was recorded in a study of T cell responses to AZD1222 COVID-19 vaccine. General observations from the study: Once two AZD1222 doses were given, Spike-specific TCR breadth and depth went up.

Germline V gives CDR1 PRHDT, CDR2 FYEKMQ (reference sequence). The V gene lost 0 bases and the J gene lost 3 bases, with 15 bases spanning the gap. The CDR3 is 16 amino acids. Using immunoSEQ multiplex PCR, the repertoire was profiled, and TCRdb retains in-frame clones only, with some absent. Seen here are around 120,000 clones, roughly 89% observed once, and the top ten hold less than 8.5%. Remarks on this clone: The antigen is not known.

The sequence was obtained from an adult who received the AZD1222 COVID-19 vaccine. Material: peripheral blood, obtained 28 days after the second AZD1222 dose. The V call is TRBV13, the J call TRBJ2-7; D may match TRBD1 or TRBD2 (6 bases each). The CDR3 DNA follows: TGTGCCAGCAGCTTAGGAGGGGGGCAGGGTAACTACGAGCAGTACTTC. Amino acid sequence: CASSLGGGQGNYEQYF.